This T cell receptor (beta chain) was identified in a study of PD-L1 blockade in urothelial cancer. On the study more broadly: Samples of blood were analyzed 3 weeks (second dose) and 6 weeks after treatment start. T cells numbered a median of approximately 150,000 in the blood samples.

Pretreatment and on-treatment blood mononuclear cell samples were taken, totaling between 1 and 8 time points per patient. Assay: immunoSEQ multiplex PCR; the TCRdb copy retains only in-frame clones and omits some. The sample includes approximately 51,000 clones, about 90% seen only once; the top ten take 16%. Germline V gives CDR1 SGHAT, CDR2 FQNNGV. The length of the CDR3 is 13 residues. Trimming shortened V by 6 bases and J by 2 bases, and 9 bases separated the two germline ends. The TCR sequence derives from a man aged 55-75 years with urothelial cancer. The material was PBMCs, obtained around atezolizumab (anti-PD-L1) treatment. V is TRBV11-2 and J is TRBJ2-3, with D uncertain. CDR3 loop: CASRFLYTDTQYF. The CDR3 DNA is TGTGCCAGCAGATTCCTCTACACAGATACGCAGTATTTT.